These T cell receptor beta chains were read from a single sample in a study of blood T cell repertoires in COVID-19. Here immunoSEQ multiplex PCR was the method, and the copy in TCRdb shows in-frame clones only, minus some. The sample has under 450,000 clones, over 80% seen once. The sequencing input was PBMCs or T cells enriched from blood (not recorded which). These receptors came from a woman aged 50 to 60 who had recovered from COVID-19. Both conserved end residues are trimmed from each CDR3.

v_call | cdr3_aa
TRBV21-1 | ASSKSGRKCSSGANVLT
TRBV6-5 | ATRQGYTNTEAF
TRBV6-2/TRBV6-3 | ASSSLLDPRTDTQY
TRBV18 | ASTTVDEQF
TRBV30 | AWSKGGDEQY
TRBV9 | ASSVAEGLGGNTIY
TRBV6-6 | ASSQLAGGYEQY
TRBV2 | ASSGGLAIEQF
TRBV30 | AWTPGQPFMNTEAF
TRBV5-1 | ASSLTGFNEQF
TRBV19 | ASSPMDRGNTEAF
TRBV7-2 | ASSLGDRVNQPQH